What follows are 30 T cell receptor beta chains derived from one specimen sequenced in a study of T cell changes during pregnancy in multiple sclerosis. Sequencing used immunoSEQ multiplex PCR; TCRdb keeps in-frame clones, though not all of them. Of about 49,000 clones in the sample, just under 95% were seen once. Here the sequenced sample was CD8+ T cells from peripheral blood mononuclear cells, taken in the first trimester of pregnancy. These receptors came from a female donor with multiple sclerosis, enrolled in a pregnancy study.

The rearrangement uses TRBV27 and TRBJ2-7, with 10 positions matching TRBD2. Germline V lookup: CDR1 MNHEY, CDR2 SMNVEV (reference sequence). The CDR3 covers 14 residues. J was trimmed by 4 bases and V by 8 bases; bases with no gene match: 8. This chain's CDR3 is CASAPSGSSYEQYF. As DNA, the CDR3 is TGTGCCAGCGCCCCTAGCGGGAGCAGTTACGAGCAGTACTTC.

The V gene is TRBV6-5, the J gene TRBJ2-1, with a possible D match to TRBD2 (5 bases). The V end lost 6 bases, the J end lost 7 bases, and 13 bases lay between the germline ends. The CDR3 is made up of 13 amino acids. CDR1 and CDR2 from the germline V gene are MNHEY and SVGAGI. CDR3 sequence: CASRLGLRNEQFF. The CDR3 DNA sequence: TGTGCCAGCAGATTAGGACTGAGGAATGAGCAGTTCTTC.

This clone was counted only a few times. This chain connects TRBV10-3 to TRBJ1-2, with D possibly TRBD1 on 5 matching bases. The CDR3 totals 17 residues. Germline CDR1 reads ENHRY; CDR2 reads SYGVKD. V lost 3 bases and J lost 4, with 21 bases in between. For the CDR3, the DNA is TGTGCCATCAGTGAAACGCCCGGGACTCGGGGGATCTATGGCTACACCTTC. This encodes CAISETPGTRGIYGYTF.

The chain combines TRBV19 with TRBJ2-1, with TRBD1 identical over 8 bases. The CDR3 is 15 residues long. V dropped 5 bases and J dropped 0; count of bases not matched to a gene: 3. Germline V CDR1 and CDR2: LNHDA, SQIVND (reference sequence). CDR3 coding DNA: TGTGCCAGTAGTTCCACAGGGGGCTCCTACAATGAGCAGTTCTTC. This codes for CASSSTGGSYNEQFF. The full variable domain, in which reference TRBV19 and TRBJ2-1 provide the parts outside the CDR3, is DGGITQSPKYLFRKEGQNVTLSCEQNLNHDAMYWYRQDPGQGLRLIYYSQIVNDFQKGDIAEGYSVSREKKESFPLTVTSAQKNPTAFYLCASSSTGGSYNEQFFGPGTRLTVL.

This clone came up once. This chain connects TRBV5-1 to TRBJ1-1; TRBD1 is a possible D gene (5 bases). The CDR3 length is 16 residues. Germline V CDR1 and CDR2: SGHRS, YFSETQ. V lost 1 base, J lost 0 bases, and 13 bases lay in between. This CDR3 reads CASSLNSGPVNTEAFF. CDR3 nucleotide sequence: TGCGCCAGCAGCTTGAATTCAGGGCCTGTGAACACTGAAGCTTTCTTT.

This clone was recorded a few times. Within the sample, other DNA sequences also encode this same CDR3. The chain employs TRBV5-1 and TRBJ2-7, with 9 nucleotides matching TRBD1. CDR3 size: 14 residues. J was trimmed by 2 bases and V by 0 bases; bases with no gene match: 0. The germline gives CDR1 SGHRS, CDR2 YFSETQ. The CDR3 spells CASSLGTGAYEQYF. In DNA form, the CDR3 reads TGCGCCAGCAGCTTGGGGACAGGGGCCTACGAGCAGTACTTC.

The chain couples TRBV7-9 to TRBJ2-1; 7 nucleotides align to TRBD2. V lost 1 base to trimming and J lost 4 bases; unmatched junction nucleotides: 7. Germline V gene lookup returns CDR1 SEHNR and CDR2 FQNEAQ (reference sequence). This CDR3 contains 16 residues. CDR3 bases: TGTGCCAGCAGCTTAGTGGGGGAGGGCCTATACAATGAGCAGTTCTTC. Translation: CASSLVGEGLYNEQFF. Full variable domain (outside the CDR3, taken from reference TRBV7-9 and TRBJ2-1): DTGVSQNPRHKITKRGQNVTFRCDPISEHNRLYWYRQTLGQGPEFLTYFQNEAQLEKSRLLSDRFSAERPKGSFSTLEIQRTEQGDSAMYLCASSLVGEGLYNEQFFGPGTRLTVL.

This clone was observed a single time. The CDR3 loop is CASSDYGQGPGELFF. The CDR3 nucleotides read TGTGCCAGCAGCGATTACGGACAGGGACCCGGGGAGCTGTTTTTT. The rearrangement uses TRBV5-4 and TRBJ2-2; 8 bases map to TRBD1. Losses at the gene ends were 4 bases for V and 6 bases for J; bases not matched to a gene: 8. In germline, CDR1 is SGHNT, CDR2 YYREEE (reference sequence). This CDR3 contains 15 residues. The variable domain in full, completed from reference TRBV5-4 and TRBJ2-2, reads ETGVTQSPTHLIKTRGQQVTLRCSSQSGHNTVSWYQQALGQGPQFIFQYYREEENGRGNFPPRFSGLQFPNYSSELNVNALELDDSALYLCASSDYGQGPGELFFGEGSRLTVL.

This rearrangement joins TRBV27 to TRBJ1-1; TRBD1 is a possible D gene (6 bases). V dropped 1 base and J dropped 6 bases, with 9 bases sitting between them. The CDR3 has 13 residues. Germline V gene sequence: CDR1 MNHEY, CDR2 SMNVEV (reference sequence). CDR3 DNA: TGTGCCAGCAGTTTATTAGGGGGTTCTGAAGCTTTCTTT. Protein sequence: CASSLLGGSEAFF.

The chain carries TRBV27 and TRBJ2-4, with D perhaps TRBD1 (7 bases). CDR3 length: 14 residues. The germline gives CDR1 MNHEY, CDR2 SMNVEV (reference sequence). V lost 3 bases to trimming and J lost 6 bases, with 12 bases between them. In DNA, the CDR3 is TGTGCCAGCAGTTTGGGGGGACAGACAAACATTCAGTACTTC. It encodes CASSLGGQTNIQYF.

Only a few counts were recorded for this clone. CDR3 amino acids: CASRDIPYEQYF. As DNA, the CDR3 is TGTGCCAGCAGGGACATCCCCTACGAGCAGTACTTC. The rearrangement joins TRBV6-1 to TRBJ2-7, with D tentatively TRBD1 (5 bases). V gave up 6 bases and J gave up 2 bases, with 8 bases separating them. This CDR3 has 12 amino acids. Germline V gene data show CDR1 as MNHNS and CDR2 as SASEGT.

The chain links TRBV7-9 to TRBJ2-7; 10 bases are a match to TRBD1. Germline loops: CDR1 SEHNR, CDR2 FQNEAQ (reference sequence). The junction had 6 bases not matched to a gene; V was cut back by 5 bases and J by 5 bases. The CDR3 sequence is 14 residues long. The DNA for the CDR3 is TGTGCCAGCAGCCCCCGGGACAGGGGCCACGAGCAGTACTTC. This encodes CASSPRDRGHEQYF. The full variable domain, in which reference TRBV7-9 and TRBJ2-7 provide the parts outside the CDR3, is DTGVSQNPRHKITKRGQNVTFRCDPISEHNRLYWYRQTLGQGPEFLTYFQNEAQLEKSRLLSDRFSAERPKGSFSTLEIQRTEQGDSAMYLCASSPRDRGHEQYFGPGTRLTVT.

In its sample, this clone was seen once. The chain couples TRBV5-4 to TRBJ2-3, with 9 nucleotides matching TRBD1. The CDR3 extends over 15 amino acids. Trimming at V came to 0 bases and at J to 4 bases, leaving 3 bases not matched to a gene. Germline-derived CDR1 and CDR2 are SGHNT and YYREEE (reference sequence). In DNA form, the CDR3 reads TGTGCCAGCAGCTTGGTGGGACAGGGTTCAGATACGCAGTATTTT. Residues: CASSLVGQGSDTQYF.

The rearrangement uses TRBV5-4 and TRBJ1-1; D call uncertain. Germline lookup yields CDR1 SGHNT and CDR2 YYREEE (reference sequence). Trimming shortened V by 0 bases and J by 2 bases, and 5 bases separated the two germline ends. The CDR3 has 13 residues. CDR3 bases: TGTGCCAGCAGCTTGGTTCCAAACACTGAAGCTTTCTTT. Translation: CASSLVPNTEAFF. The whole variable domain, filled in from reference TRBV5-4 and TRBJ1-1, reads ETGVTQSPTHLIKTRGQQVTLRCSSQSGHNTVSWYQQALGQGPQFIFQYYREEENGRGNFPPRFSGLQFPNYSSELNVNALELDDSALYLCASSLVPNTEAFFGQGTRLTVV.

V is TRBV9 and J is TRBJ2-7; 7 bases align to TRBD1. The CDR3 loop spans 14 amino acids. Germline V CDR1 and CDR2: SGDLS, YYNGEE. Trimming at V came to 0 bases and at J to 2 bases, leaving 2 bases not matched to a gene. The CDR3 DNA follows: TGTGCCAGCAGCGTAGGGACAGGCCCCTACGAGCAGTACTTC. It encodes CASSVGTGPYEQYF.

This clone was counted between two and nine times. The CDR3 region has the DNA TGCGCCAGCAGCTTCATTTCCGCGGGACAGGGGACCTCTGGCTACACCTTC. Translation gives CASSFISAGQGTSGYTF. V and J are TRBV5-1 and TRBJ1-2; 10 nucleotides align to TRBD1. The CDR3 runs to 17 residues. CDR1 is SGHRS and CDR2 is YFSETQ in the germline V gene. The V segment lost 2 bases and the J segment 7 bases; nucleotides outside the gene matches: 14.

This chain links TRBV5-5 with TRBJ2-3; 9 bases are a match to TRBD1. In germline, CDR1 is SGHKS, CDR2 YYEKEE (reference sequence). The CDR3 contains 17 residues. V gave up 3 bases and J gave up 1 base; unmatched junction bases: 9. The CDR3 sequence is CASSSPGTGPRTDTQYF. In DNA, the CDR3 is TGTGCCAGCAGCTCCCCGGGGACAGGGCCACGCACAGATACGCAGTATTTT. Variable domain in full (rest from reference TRBV5-5 and TRBJ2-3): DAGVTQSPTHLIKTRGQQVTLRCSPISGHKSVSWYQQVLGQGPQFIFQYYEKEERGRGNFPDRFSARQFPNYSSELNVNALLLGDSALYLCASSSPGTGPRTDTQYFGPGTRLTVL.

The chain has TRBV27 and TRBJ2-2, with 8 bases identical to TRBD2. Germline V gives CDR1 MNHEY, CDR2 SMNVEV (reference sequence). The CDR3 runs 15 residues. V shed 5 bases and J 7 bases; nucleotides not matched to a gene: 9. CDR3 nucleotide sequence: TGTGCCAGCAGTCCAACCAGGAGCGGGGGCGGGGAGCTGTTTTTT. Its protein is CASSPTRSGGGELFF.

This clone was observed a single time. Other DNA variants within this sample encode the same CDR3. The rearrangement joins TRBV6-1 to TRBJ1-2, with D tentatively TRBD1 (5 bases). The CDR3 extends over 13 amino acids. CDR1 and CDR2 from the germline V gene are MNHNS and SASEGT. V lost 2 bases to trimming and J lost 2 bases, with 6 bases between them. Here the CDR3 reads CASSEQGNYGYTF. The CDR3, as DNA: TGTGCCAGCAGTGAACAGGGAAACTATGGCTACACCTTC.

The chain links TRBV5-1 to TRBJ2-3, with 7 bases identical to TRBD2. Per germline, CDR1 SGHRS and CDR2 YFSETQ. Trimming cost V 0 bases and J 1 base; bases outside gene matches: 5. This CDR3 is built from 16 residues. CDR3 nucleotides: TGCGCCAGCAGCTTGGTCCTAGCGGTGGGCACAGATACGCAGTATTTT. Its protein is CASSLVLAVGTDTQYF. The full variable domain, in which reference TRBV5-1 and TRBJ2-3 provide the parts outside the CDR3, is KAGVTQTPRYLIKTRGQQVTLSCSPISGHRSVSWYQQTPGQGLQFLFEYFSETQRNKGNFPGRFSGRQFSNSRSEMNVSTLELGDSALYLCASSLVLAVGTDTQYFGPGTRLTVL.

The rearrangement uses TRBV28 and TRBJ2-7; 7 bases fit TRBD2. Per germline, CDR1 MDHEN and CDR2 SYDVKM. V gave up 5 bases and J gave up 3 bases; unmatched junction bases: 10. The CDR3 sequence is 15 residues long. CDR3: CASSPRLARHYEQYF. CDR3 DNA sequence: TGTGCCAGCAGTCCGAGACTAGCCCGACACTACGAGCAGTACTTC.

V is TRBV19 and J is TRBJ2-7; TRBD1 matches at 9 bases. The V gene end was trimmed by 3 bases and the J gene end by 2 bases; junction bases not matched to a gene: 5. The CDR3 totals 15 residues. Germline values: CDR1 LNHDA, CDR2 SQIVND (reference sequence). Here the CDR3 reads CASSIARDRAYEQYF. The CDR3 bases are TGTGCCAGTAGTATCGCCCGGGACAGGGCCTACGAGCAGTACTTC.

The chain uses TRBV7-2 and TRBJ2-1; 7 nucleotides match TRBD2. Germline-derived CDR1 and CDR2 are SGHTA and FQGNSA. Trimming removed 6 bases from V and 7 bases from J; junction bases left unmatched: 9. The CDR3 consists of 14 residues. CDR3 nucleotide sequence: TGTGCCAGCAGTCATCTAGCGGTGGGGAATGAGCAGTTCTTC. This gives the protein CASSHLAVGNEQFF.

This chain joins TRBV6-1 and TRBJ1-1, with 7 bases aligning to TRBD1. Trimming took 2 bases from V and 8 from J; bases not matched to a gene: 20. The CDR3 has 18 amino acids. Germline CDR1 MNHNS, CDR2 SASEGT. The CDR3 spells CASSERGQGHGAPLEAFF. CDR3 sequence (DNA): TGTGCCAGCAGTGAAAGGGGGCAGGGGCATGGGGCCCCTTTAGAAGCTTTCTTT.

The gene calls are TRBV6-5 and TRBJ1-2; maybe TRBD1 (5 bases). There are 14 residues in the CDR3. Trimming shortened V by 2 bases and J by 3 bases, and 10 bases separated the two germline ends. Germline V gene lookup returns CDR1 MNHEY and CDR2 SVGAGI. The DNA for the CDR3 is TGTGCCAGCAGTTACCTGCTGACAGACTATGGCTACACCTTC. It translates to CASSYLLTDYGYTF.

The DNA of the CDR3 is TGCGCCAGCAGCCAGGGACAGGGGACGAACACTGAAGCTTTCTTT. It translates to CASSQGQGTNTEAFF. The J gene is TRBJ1-1, the V gene TRBV4-3, with 10 nucleotides matching TRBD1. This CDR3 spans 15 amino acids. The J segment lost 1 base and the V segment lost 3 bases, leaving 2 bases of the junction unmatched. Germline loops: CDR1 LGHNA, CDR2 YSLEER.

CDR3: CASVERETGELFF. CDR3 sequence (DNA): TGTGCCAGCGTCGAGAGGGAAACCGGGGAGCTGTTTTTT. This chain uses TRBV7-8 with TRBJ2-2, with D perhaps matching TRBD2 (5 bases). V dropped 8 bases and J dropped 5 bases, with 12 bases sitting between them. Germline V gives CDR1 SGHVS, CDR2 FQNEAQ. The CDR3 consists of 13 residues.

This rearrangement joins TRBV21-1 to TRBJ2-1; the DNA was not used to check the table's D call, TRBD2. TRBV21-1 is termed a pseudogene. The CDR3 sequence is 16 residues long. CDR3 sequence (DNA): TGTGCCAGCAAGTCGGGGGTCCCTAGGGAGTCTAGTGAGCAGTTCTTC. Translating it yields CASKSGVPRESSEQFF.

This chain connects TRBV4-3 to TRBJ1-1; tentatively, D is TRBD1 (5 bases). The length of the CDR3 is 15 residues. With 0 bases removed from V and 0 bases from J, the gap between germline ends came to 8 bases. Germline V gives CDR1 LGHNA, CDR2 YSLEER. CDR3 DNA sequence: TGCGCCAGCAGCCAAGAAGGGGCCTTGAACACTGAAGCTTTCTTT. Its protein product is CASSQEGALNTEAFF.

This sequence joins TRBV9 and TRBJ2-1; 9 bases fit TRBD2. Germline trimming cut 4 bases from V and 5 bases from J; bases unmatched to any gene: 16. The CDR3 contains 18 residues. Germline V gene sequence: CDR1 SGDLS, CDR2 YYNGEE. DNA of the CDR3: TGTGCCAGCAGCCCTACTATGGGGGCTAGCGGGACTAACAATGAGCAGTTCTTC. This sequence encodes CASSPTMGASGTNNEQFF.